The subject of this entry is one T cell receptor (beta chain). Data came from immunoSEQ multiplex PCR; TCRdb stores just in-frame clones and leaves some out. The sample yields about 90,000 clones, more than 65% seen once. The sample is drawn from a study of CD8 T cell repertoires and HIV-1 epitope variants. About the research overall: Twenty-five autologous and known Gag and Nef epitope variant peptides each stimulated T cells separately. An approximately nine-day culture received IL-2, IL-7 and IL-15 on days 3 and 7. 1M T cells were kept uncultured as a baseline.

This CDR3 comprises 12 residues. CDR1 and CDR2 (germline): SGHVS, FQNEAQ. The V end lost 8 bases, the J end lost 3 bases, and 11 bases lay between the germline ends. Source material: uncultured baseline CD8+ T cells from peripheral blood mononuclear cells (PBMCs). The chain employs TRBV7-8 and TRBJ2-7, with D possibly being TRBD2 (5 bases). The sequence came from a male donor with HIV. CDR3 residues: CASLERDYEQYF. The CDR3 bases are TGTGCCAGCCTCGAGAGGGACTACGAGCAGTACTTC.